What follows are 14 T cell receptor beta chains derived from one specimen sequenced in a study of T cell responses to AZD1222 COVID-19 vaccine. Some clones are missing from TCRdb's copy, which holds only in-frame ones; the method was immunoSEQ multiplex PCR. The data hold 95,000 to 150,000 clones, with less than 90% observed a single time. The sample consisted of peripheral blood, taken on day 0 of AZD1222 vaccination. The receptors shown here come from an adult in good health.

This chain joins TRBV11-2 and TRBJ1-5, with D unclear. The CDR3 runs 16 residues. CDR1 and CDR2 from the germline V gene are SGHAT and FQNNGV. Between the trimmed V and J ends, which lost 0 bases and 0 bases, there was a span of 9 bases. This CDR3 reads CASSLDMGISNQPQHF. DNA for the CDR3: TGTGCCAGCAGCTTAGATATGGGAATTAGCAATCAGCCCCAGCATTTT.

The rearrangement links TRBV6-2 or TRBV6-3 to TRBJ1-1; unclear D gene. The V end was cut by 5 bases, the J end by 1 base, with 5 bases between. This CDR3 is built from 12 residues. Germline lookup yields CDR1 MNHEY and CDR2 SVGEGT. The CDR3 loop is CASSERNTEAFF. DNA for the CDR3: TGTGCCAGCAGTGAGAGGAACACTGAAGCTTTCTTT.

This rearrangement joins TRBV30 to TRBJ1-4; D remains ambiguous. V dropped 0 bases and J dropped 7 bases, with 15 bases sitting between them. The CDR3 has 15 residues. Germline assignment: CDR1 GTSNPN and CDR2 SVGIG (reference sequence). In nucleotides, the CDR3 is TGTGCCTGGAGTGTAGAGGGCAGAAGGAGTGAAAAACTGTTTTTT. This gives the protein CAWSVEGRRSEKLFF.

The CDR3 here is CASRSGRVPGELFF. The CDR3 nucleotides read TGTGCCAGCCGGTCAGGGCGGGTCCCCGGGGAGCTGTTTTTT. The V call is TRBV19, the J call TRBJ2-2; the D gene could be TRBD1 or TRBD2 (5 bases each). The CDR3 runs 14 residues. Looked up from germline, CDR1 is LNHDA and CDR2 is SQIVND (reference sequence). Trimming cost V 9 bases and J 6 bases, with 17 bases left between them.

V gene TRBV11-3 combines with J gene TRBJ2-1; D unresolved. This CDR3 is built from 14 residues. Trimming left V 5 bases short and J 9 bases short, with 17 bases between. Looked up from germline, CDR1 is SGHNT and CDR2 is YENEEA. The CDR3 here is CASSPGAVATEQFF. CDR3 bases: TGTGCCAGCAGCCCGGGTGCGGTTGCGACTGAGCAGTTCTTC.

The V call is TRBV4-1, the J call TRBJ1-1, with 9 bases lining up with TRBD1. V trimming: 3 bases; J trimming: 5 bases; junction bases outside the gene matches: 7. The CDR3 is 15 residues long. CDR1 is MGHRA and CDR2 is YSYEKL in the germline V gene. CDR3: CASSHMGQGVTEAFF. CDR3 in DNA: TGCGCCAGCAGCCACATGGGACAGGGTGTTACTGAAGCTTTCTTT.

The chain employs TRBV5-1 and TRBJ2-6; tentative D call: TRBD1 (5 bases). V lost 0 bases, J lost 0 bases, and 7 bases lay in between. In germline, CDR1 is SGHRS, CDR2 YFSETQ. The CDR3 runs 16 residues. The CDR3 DNA is TGCGCCAGCAGCTTGGGGGGCTACTCTGGGGCCAACGTCCTGACTTTC. Residues: CASSLGGYSGANVLTF.

In DNA form, the CDR3 reads TGTGCCAGCAGTTACAGGGTTCAGGCGGTTCTGGATCAGCCCCAGCATTTT. Amino acid sequence: CASSYRVQAVLDQPQHF. V is TRBV6-2 or TRBV6-3 and J is TRBJ1-5; D is undetermined. The CDR3 is made up of 17 amino acids. V was trimmed by 2 bases and J by 5 bases, leaving 19 bases between them. From germline, CDR1 is MNHEY and CDR2 SVGEGT.

V and J are TRBV9 and TRBJ1-1; 7 nucleotides line up with TRBD1. The CDR3 contains 14 residues. Germline V gives CDR1 SGDLS, CDR2 YYNGEE. Unmatched junction bases numbered 7, after V lost 4 bases and J lost 4 bases. The CDR3 DNA follows: TGTGCCAGCAGCAACAGACAGGGCGTCACTGAAGCTTTCTTT. Translation: CASSNRQGVTEAFF.

V gene TRBV1 combines with J gene TRBJ1-1; TRBD1, as called in the table, went unchecked against the DNA. TRBV1 is listed as a pseudogene. This CDR3 spans 12 amino acids. The CDR3 protein is CTIQGLNTEAFF. The CDR3 DNA reads TGCACCATCCAGGGGCTTAACACTGAAGCTTTCTTT.

In its sample, this clone was seen a few times. The chain uses TRBV12-3 or TRBV12-4 and TRBJ2-7; D is undetermined. Trimming took 6 bases from V and 5 from J, leaving 8 bases between them. CDR3 size: 11 residues. The CDR3 region is CASRATDEQYF. For the CDR3, the DNA is TGTGCCAGCAGAGCCACGGACGAGCAGTACTTC.

The V gene is TRBV3-1 (or the pseudogene TRBV3-2), the J gene TRBJ2-3; D is possibly TRBD1 (6 bases). The germline V gene has CDR1 LGHDT and CDR2 YNNKEL (reference sequence). The CDR3 totals 14 residues. V was cut by 3 bases and J by 1 base, with 8 bases left in between. CDR3 nucleotides: TGTGCCAGCAGCCACGCAGGGGGCACAGATACGCAGTATTTT. This encodes CASSHAGGTDTQYF.

J is TRBJ1-1 and V is TRBV7-9; the D is unclear. V was clipped by 5 bases and J by 7 bases, with 8 bases between them. The CDR3 consists of 11 residues. CDR1 SEHNR and CDR2 FQNEAQ come from the germline V gene (reference sequence). CDR3 nucleotides: TGTGCCAGCAGCACGGGCCGTGAAGCTTTCTTT. This sequence encodes CASSTGREAFF.

The V and J genes are TRBV29-1 and TRBJ1-1, with D perhaps TRBD1 (6 bases). Trimming took off 4 bases at V and 6 bases at J, with 15 bases between the two ends. The germline V gene has CDR1 SQVTM and CDR2 ANQGSEA. This CDR3 contains 13 residues. The CDR3 spells CSVGGARGSEAFF. The CDR3 nucleotides read TGCAGCGTTGGAGGGGCCAGGGGATCTGAAGCTTTCTTT. Using reference TRBV29-1 and TRBJ1-1 for the parts outside the CDR3, the full variable domain is SAVISQKPSRDICQRGTSLTIQCQVDSQVTMMFWYRQQPGQSLTLIATANQGSEATYESGFVIDKFPISRPNLTFSTLTVSNMSPEDSSIYLCSVGGARGSEAFFGQGTRLTVV.